This is a list of T cell receptor beta chains from one sample in a study of Tregs in tolerant kidney transplant recipients. This table comes from immunoSEQ multiplex PCR, and its TCRdb copy is limited to in-frame clones, with some not included. The data hold nearly 95,000 clones, with over 85% observed a single time. The source was CD4+ T cells from blood, collected before the transplant. These receptors all come from a human donor who received a combined kidney and bone marrow transplant. The CDR3 runs from the conserved cysteine through the conserved F or W. D genes are given only for firm matches. For some rows the clone size is stated as once, few or many, or as a class when expanded; others skip it.

clone_size,d_call,j_call,v_call,cdr3_aa,cdr3_nt
-,-,TRBJ2-2,TRBV7-2,CASSFAATNTGELFF,TGTGCCAGCAGCTTTGCGGCGACGAACACCGGGGAGCTGTTTTTT
-,TRBD2,TRBJ2-2,TRBV6-6,CASSFGRTRRTGELFF,TGTGCCAGCAGTTTTGGCCGGACTAGGAGGACCGGGGAGCTGTTTTTT
-,-,TRBJ1-2,TRBV7-2,CASSFGVAFLGYTF,TGTGCCAGCAGCTTCGGGGTAGCATTTTTGGGCTACACCTTC
-,-,TRBJ1-2,TRBV6-4,CASSEGGRSRGDENYGYTF,TGTGCCAGCAGTGAAGGTGGTAGGTCCAGGGGAGATGAGAACTATGGCTACACCTTC
-,TRBD1,TRBJ1-2,TRBV6-5,CASSRQGFYGYTF,TGTGCCAGCAGCCGACAGGGGTTCTATGGCTACACCTTC
-,-,TRBJ2-1,TRBV13,CASSTRQGPYNEQFF,TGTGCCAGCAGCACCCGGCAGGGCCCCTACAATGAGCAGTTCTTC
-,-,TRBJ2-4,TRBV7-2,CASSILTGENIQYF,TGTGCCAGCAGCATCCTTACCGGGGAAAACATTCAGTACTTC
once,-,TRBJ1-1,TRBV11-2,CASSLMSLNTEAFF,TGTGCCAGCAGCTTAATGAGCCTGAACACTGAAGCTTTCTTT
-,TRBD2,TRBJ2-2,TRBV12-5,CASGFRGLADNANTGELFF,TGTGCTAGTGGTTTCAGAGGGCTAGCGGACAACGCGAACACCGGGGAGCTGTTTTTT
-,TRBD2,TRBJ2-5,TRBV12-5,CASGPAGGGEGETQYF,TGTGCTAGTGGCCCCGCCGGGGGAGGGGAGGGGGAGACCCAGTACTTC
-,TRBD2,TRBJ2-1,TRBV6-1,CASSAPRGVYNEQFF,TGTGCCAGCAGTGCCCCACGGGGGGTCTACAATGAGCAGTTCTTC
-,-,TRBJ2-3,TRBV5-1,CASTLGGDSFSDTQYF,TGCGCCAGCACCCTCGGGGGGGACAGTTTCTCAGATACGCAGTATTTT
-,-,TRBJ2-1,TRBV1,CTSSQEPAGRRDEQFF,TGCACCAGCAGCCAAGAACCAGCGGGACGTCGGGATGAGCAGTTCTTC
once,TRBD1,TRBJ1-6,TRBV4-3,CASSQPPGTGNNSPLHF,TGCGCCAGCAGCCAACCTCCCGGGACAGGGAATAATTCACCCCTCCACTTT
-,TRBD2,TRBJ2-2,TRBV7-3,CASSVAGGLPGELFF,TGTGCCAGCAGCGTAGCGGGAGGTCTCCCCGGGGAGCTGTTTTTT
-,-,TRBJ2-5,TRBV7-2,CASALGGGTQYF,TGTGCCAGCGCTCTGGGGGGTGGGACCCAGTACTTC
-,-,TRBJ1-1,TRBV5-8,CASRLGRDTEAFF,TGTGCCAGCAGGTTGGGCAGGGACACTGAAGCTTTCTTT
-,-,TRBJ2-1,TRBV18,CASSPFGNEQFF,TGTGCCAGCTCACCGTTCGGCAATGAGCAGTTCTTC
-,TRBD2,TRBJ2-3,TRBV28,CASQRRGRGRSTDTQYF,TGTGCCAGCCAACGCCGAGGGCGGGGGAGGAGCACAGATACGCAGTATTTT
-,-,TRBJ2-1,TRBV29-1,CSAQPHTGSSYNEQFF,TGCAGCGCCCAACCCCACACAGGGAGCTCCTACAATGAGCAGTTCTTC
-,-,TRBJ1-6,TRBV18,CAVSERGYSPLHF,TGTGCAGTATCGGAGAGGGGGTATTCACCCCTCCACTTT
-,-,TRBJ1-3,TRBV6-1,CASRPDYSGNTIYF,TGTGCCAGCAGACCCGACTATTCTGGAAACACCATATATTTT
once,TRBD1,TRBJ1-2,TRBV7-3,CASSSGTVYGYTF,TGTGCCAGCAGCTCCGGGACAGTATATGGCTACACCTTC
-,-,TRBJ1-5,TRBV6-1,CASSETLEPQHF,TGTGCCAGCAGTGAAACATTGGAGCCCCAGCATTTT
-,-,TRBJ1-3,TRBV18,CASSPPGEAGNTIYF,TGTGCCAGCTCACCACCTGGGGAGGCTGGAAACACCATATATTTT
-,TRBD2,TRBJ2-1,TRBV11-1,CASNPWSAGGPKVNEQFF,TGTGCCAGCAACCCTTGGTCAGCGGGAGGGCCAAAGGTAAATGAGCAGTTCTTC
-,TRBD1,TRBJ1-2,TRBV27,CASSSFDRGYGYTF,TGTGCCAGCAGTTCCTTCGACAGGGGGTATGGCTACACCTTC
-,TRBD2,TRBJ2-1,TRBV30,CAWSPRLAGLLNEQFF,TGTGCCTGGAGTCCGAGACTAGCGGGGTTACTAAATGAGCAGTTCTTC
-,TRBD1,TRBJ1-1,TRBV27,CAIPTGGTEAFF,TGTGCCATCCCGACAGGGGGCACTGAAGCTTTCTTT
-,TRBD1,TRBJ2-1,TRBV7-3,CASSPRQGKQFF,TGTGCCAGCAGCCCCCGACAGGGCAAGCAGTTCTTC
once,-,TRBJ1-5,TRBV18,CASSPDTSNQPQHF,TGTGCCAGCTCACCGGACACTAGCAATCAGCCCCAGCATTTT
-,TRBD2,TRBJ2-2,TRBV19,CASSIGGAPGELFF,TGTGCCAGTAGTATCGGGGGGGCTCCCGGGGAGCTGTTTTTT
once,TRBD2,TRBJ2-1,TRBV11-3,CASSLAGGRAYGEQFF,TGTGCCAGCAGCTTAGCTGGCGGGAGGGCCTACGGTGAGCAGTTCTTC
-,TRBD1,TRBJ2-7,TRBV7-2,CASSLSGRGFYEQYF,TGTGCCAGCAGCTTAAGTGGCAGGGGGTTTTACGAGCAGTACTTC
-,-,TRBJ1-2,TRBV7-9,CASSTGGYGYTF,TGTGCCAGCAGCACGGGGGGCTATGGCTACACCTTC
-,-,TRBJ1-2,TRBV19,CASSTQTGYGYTF,TGTGCCAGTAGTACCCAGACAGGCTATGGCTACACCTTC
-,TRBD1,TRBJ1-2,TRBV7-9,CASRLGDSNYGYTF,TGTGCCAGCAGGTTAGGGGACAGCAACTATGGCTACACCTTC
-,TRBD1,TRBJ2-1,TRBV7-3,CASSLGQGGYNEQFF,TGTGCCAGCAGCTTGGGACAGGGGGGCTACAATGAGCAGTTCTTC
-,-,TRBJ2-7,TRBV5-6,CASSLANYEQYF,TGTGCCAGCAGCTTGGCCAATTACGAGCAGTACTTC
-,-,TRBJ2-7,TRBV7-3,CASSNHGGSSYEQYF,TGTGCCAGCAGCAATCATGGGGGGAGCTCCTACGAGCAGTACTTC
-,-,TRBJ2-4,TRBV21-1,CASSKDYSKNIQYF,TGTGCCAGCAGCAAAGATTATAGCAAAAACATTCAGTACTTC
once,-,TRBJ1-1,TRBV7-2,CASSSLFSTEAFF,TGTGCCAGCAGCTCGCTTTTTAGTACTGAAGCTTTCTTT
-,-,TRBJ2-3,TRBV5-6,CASSLVLGAVTDTQYF,TGTGCCAGCAGCTTGGTTCTGGGGGCGGTAACTGATACGCAGTATTTT
-,TRBD2,TRBJ2-1,TRBV5-4,CATCLAGPSYNEQFF,TGTGCCACCTGTCTAGCGGGGCCCTCCTACAATGAGCAGTTCTTC
-,-,TRBJ1-1,TRBV7-9,CASTFPTKNTEAFF,TGTGCCAGCACCTTTCCCACAAAGAACACTGAAGCTTTCTTT
-,-,TRBJ1-5,TRBV25-1,CASSEWSAGQPQHF,TGTGCCAGCAGTGAATGGTCGGCGGGGCAGCCCCAGCATTTT
-,-,TRBJ2-5,TRBV7-3,CASSPRGQETQYF,TGTGCCAGCAGCCCACGGGGACAAGAGACCCAGTACTTC
-,TRBD1,TRBJ1-3,TRBV2,CASSLPDRARGNTIYF,TGTGCCAGCAGTCTACCTGACAGGGCGAGAGGAAACACCATATATTTT
-,-,TRBJ2-5,TRBV7-3,CASSLGGGAQETQYF,TGTGCCAGCAGCTTAGGTGGGGGGGCCCAAGAGACCCAGTACTTC
-,TRBD1,TRBJ1-1,TRBV6-5,CASSPGTGVTFF,TGTGCCAGCAGCCCCGGGACAGGGGTGACTTTCTTT
-,-,TRBJ2-7,TRBV29-1,CSAEGGTGAYEQYF,TGCAGCGCGGAGGGTGGGACCGGGGCCTACGAGCAGTACTTC
-,-,TRBJ1-2,TRBV4-1,CASSLKIEGDWYGYTF,TGCGCCAGCAGCCTAAAGATTGAGGGGGATTGGTATGGCTACACCTTC
-,-,TRBJ1-4,TRBV19,CASSTSVINEKLFF,TGTGCCAGTAGTACTTCGGTGATTAATGAAAAACTGTTTTTT
-,TRBD2,TRBJ2-5,TRBV11-3,CASSLSGLAKEQYF,TGTGCCAGCAGCTTATCCGGACTAGCGAAAGAGCAGTACTTC
-,-,TRBJ1-3,TRBV7-2,CASSWGGDISGNTIYF,TGTGCCAGCAGCTGGGGGGGAGACATCTCTGGAAACACCATATATTTT
-,TRBD2,TRBJ2-7,TRBV7-8,CASSPPGLAGIYEQYF,TGTGCCAGCAGCCCCCCCGGACTAGCGGGGATCTACGAGCAGTACTTC
few,-,TRBJ1-3,TRBV28,CATTFRQTGNTIYF,TGTGCCACCACCTTCAGACAGACAGGAAACACCATATATTTT
-,TRBD1,TRBJ1-2,TRBV7-3,CASSPEPGQGLYGYTF,TGTGCCAGCAGCCCCGAACCGGGACAGGGCCTCTATGGCTACACCTTC